The source of this T cell receptor (beta chain) is a study of CD8 T cells in ankylosing spondylitis. This clonotype has ten or more counts. Between the trimmed V and J ends, which lost 6 bases and 14 bases, there was a span of 19 bases. Germline V gene sequence: CDR1 SQVTM, CDR2 ANQGSEA. The CDR3 is 11 amino acids. TCRdb re-called the 5' RACE reads through MiXCR, storing one row per CDR3 protein. The sample carries 100,000 to 150,000 distinct CDR3 sequences, about an eighth recorded once. The rearrangement uses TRBV29-1 and TRBJ1-1; a weak D match, TRBD1 (6 bases). The sequence derives from a female donor with ankylosing spondylitis or in good health (not recorded which). Specimen: blood, either unsorted or a sorted T cell fraction (not recorded which). The CDR3 region is CSVPTGASGFF. In nucleotides, the CDR3 is TGCAGCGTGCCCACGGGGGCAAGCGGGTTCTTT.